Following are 28 T cell receptor beta chains from one sample sequenced in a study of T cells after yellow fever vaccination. TCRdb re-analysed the 5' RACE reads in MiXCR, keeping a single row per CDR3 protein. Of 250,000 to 350,000 distinct CDR3 sequences listed, 6.5% to 8.5% are singletons. The source was PBMCs, collected approximately 40 days after the first yellow fever vaccination. Every receptor here comes from a man younger than 35 who received the YFV17D yellow fever vaccine.

This clonotype was observed a handful of times. This chain joins TRBV5-1 and TRBJ2-3, with D perhaps TRBD1 (5 bases). The germline V gene encodes CDR1 SGHRS and CDR2 YFSETQ. This CDR3 comprises 14 residues. V lost 7 bases, J lost 1 base, and 13 bases lay in between. The CDR3, as DNA: TGCGCCAGCGCCAGGGATGGGGGCACAGATACGCAGTATTTT. Protein product: CASARDGGTDTQYF. The whole variable domain, filled in from reference TRBV5-1 and TRBJ2-3, reads KAGVTQTPRYLIKTRGQQVTLSCSPISGHRSVSWYQQTPGQGLQFLFEYFSETQRNKGNFPGRFSGRQFSNSRSEMNVSTLELGDSALYLCASARDGGTDTQYFGPGTRLTVL.

The chain couples TRBV6-2 or TRBV6-3 to TRBJ1-5; D call uncertain. The germline V gene has CDR1 MNHEY and CDR2 SVGEGT. The CDR3 sequence is 15 residues long. Trimming pared 2 bases from V and 5 bases from J, leaving 13 bases between. Here the CDR3 DNA reads TGTGCCAGCAGTTACCCTCGGTCTGGGTATCAGCCCCAGCATTTT. Its protein is CASSYPRSGYQPQHF.

V is TRBV6-1 and J is TRBJ1-1; D ambiguous. This CDR3 contains 13 residues. V dropped 6 bases and J dropped 7 bases, with 15 bases sitting between them. CDR1 is MNHNS and CDR2 is SASEGT in the germline V gene. The CDR3 DNA sequence: TGTGCCAGCAGCCCGACCCTGGGGTATGAAGCTTTCTTT. Its protein product is CASSPTLGYEAFF.

This clonotype occurred once. This sequence joins TRBV10-3 and TRBJ1-2; 10 bases fit TRBD1. Germline CDR1 is ENHRY and CDR2 is SYGVKD. Germline trimming cut 6 bases from V and 4 bases from J; bases unmatched to any gene: 11. This CDR3 spans 16 amino acids. The CDR3 nucleotides read TGTGCCATCAGGACAGGGGGCGGAGGCTGGTCCTATGGCTACACCTTC. Amino acid sequence: CAIRTGGGGWSYGYTF.

This clonotype was observed a few times. V is TRBV5-5 and J is TRBJ1-5, with TRBD1 as a possible D gene (5 bases). Germline V gives CDR1 SGHKS, CDR2 YYEKEE (reference sequence). This CDR3 is built from 15 residues. V lost 0 bases and J lost 10, with 17 bases in between. The CDR3: CASSLEGERPRPQHF. In nucleotides, the CDR3 is TGTGCCAGCAGCTTGGAAGGGGAGCGCCCTCGCCCCCAGCATTTT.

This rearrangement joins TRBV5-1 to TRBJ2-3; TRBD2 aligns across 10 bases. The trim removed 5 bases at V and 2 bases at J, leaving 2 bases unmatched. This CDR3 has 14 amino acids. Germline values: CDR1 SGHRS, CDR2 YFSETQ. Here the CDR3 DNA reads TGCGCCAGCAGAGGACTAGCGGTCACAGATACGCAGTATTTT. This sequence encodes CASRGLAVTDTQYF.

This clonotype was found many times. V gene TRBV5-1 combines with J gene TRBJ2-3; 11 positions agree with TRBD2. This CDR3 is 19 amino acids long. The germline V gene has CDR1 SGHRS and CDR2 YFSETQ. V shed 2 bases, J shed 4 bases, and the junction held 15 bases outside the gene matches. CDR3 bases: TGCGCCAGCAGCTTATTGCTAGCGGGGGGCCAGAACGTCGCAGATACGCAGTATTTT. It encodes CASSLLLAGGQNVADTQYF.

The genes are TRBV28 and TRBJ2-5, with a possible D match to TRBD1 (5 bases). The CDR3 consists of 14 residues. The V and J ends lost 6 bases and 2 bases respectively, with 13 bases between them. Per the germline V gene, CDR1 is MDHEN and CDR2 is SYDVKM. For the CDR3, the DNA is TGTGCCAGCAGCCCCGAGACAGCGCAAGAGACCCAGTACTTC. Amino acids: CASSPETAQETQYF.

This clonotype was counted between two and nine times. The CDR3 region is CASSWGQGVAKDTQYF. As DNA, the CDR3 is TGCGCCAGCAGCTGGGGACAGGGGGTTGCGAAAGATACGCAGTATTTT. J is TRBJ2-3 and V is TRBV5-1, with TRBD1 matching 11 bases. J gave up 5 bases and V 3 bases, and 8 bases lay outside the gene matches. The CDR3 length is 16 residues. CDR1 SGHRS and CDR2 YFSETQ come from the germline V gene. Using reference TRBV5-1 and TRBJ2-3 for the parts outside the CDR3, the full variable domain is KAGVTQTPRYLIKTRGQQVTLSCSPISGHRSVSWYQQTPGQGLQFLFEYFSETQRNKGNFPGRFSGRQFSNSRSEMNVSTLELGDSALYLCASSWGQGVAKDTQYFGPGTRLTVL.

V usage is TRBV27 and J usage is TRBJ2-7; TRBD1 matches at 9 bases. The CDR3 sequence is 18 residues long. V was pared by 5 bases and J by 0 bases, with 14 bases of the junction left unmatched. Germline loops: CDR1 MNHEY, CDR2 SMNVEV (reference sequence). The CDR3 spells CASSPPGQGGQSSYEQYF. CDR3 DNA: TGTGCCAGCAGTCCCCCGGGACAGGGAGGCCAGAGCTCCTACGAGCAGTACTTC.

This clonotype occurred a few times. J is TRBJ1-5 and V is TRBV4-3, with TRBD1 identical over 7 bases. V was clipped by 0 bases and J by 6 bases; unmatched bases: 11. Germline V gene sequence: CDR1 LGHNA, CDR2 YSLEER. The CDR3 totals 17 residues. CDR3 nucleotides: TGCGCCAGCAGCCAAGATCACAGGGGAGGGGCGGGTCAGCCCCAGCATTTT. Amino acid sequence: CASSQDHRGGAGQPQHF.

This clonotype came up a few times. J is TRBJ2-5 and V is TRBV5-1; D gene uncertain. Germline CDR1 and CDR2: SGHRS and YFSETQ. CDR3 length equals 13 residues. Trimming shortened V by 4 bases and J by 5 bases, and 12 bases separated the two germline ends. The CDR3 region is CASSKQWAETQYF. CDR3 coding DNA: TGCGCCAGCAGCAAACAGTGGGCGGAGACCCAGTACTTC.

The table lists this clonotype with a few counts. This chain joins TRBV5-1 and TRBJ1-5, with a weak D call TRBD1 (5 bases). The CDR3 has 14 amino acids. CDR1 is SGHRS and CDR2 is YFSETQ in the germline V gene. V lost 4 bases to trimming and J lost 5 bases, with 13 bases between them. CDR3 DNA sequence: TGCGCCAGCAGCGAAGGGACGGGCCATCAGCCCCAGCATTTT. Its translation: CASSEGTGHQPQHF.

At least ten counts were recorded for this clonotype. The chain links TRBV6-5 to TRBJ1-6, with D possibly being TRBD1 (6 bases). The CDR3 runs to 16 residues. V lost 0 bases to trimming and J lost 7 bases, with 13 bases between them. Germline CDR1 is MNHEY and CDR2 is SVGAGI. This CDR3 reads CASSYSLQGKNSPLHF. The CDR3 bases are TGTGCCAGCAGTTACTCACTCCAGGGGAAAAATTCACCCCTCCACTTT.

CDR3 DNA: TGTGCCAGCAGTTACTATGATCCCTCCCCTACCTACAATGAGCAGTTCTTC. Protein: CASSYYDPSPTYNEQFF. The V gene is TRBV6-5, the J gene TRBJ2-1, with D hard to call. Trimming left V 1 base short and J 2 bases short, with 15 bases between. This CDR3 has 17 amino acids. The germline CDR1 and CDR2 sequences are MNHEY and SVGAGI.

This clonotype was found many times. The genes are TRBV5-1 and TRBJ2-1; 7 nucleotides line up with TRBD1. CDR1 and CDR2 (germline): SGHRS, YFSETQ. The CDR3 is 15 residues long. Trimming at V came to 3 bases and at J to 7 bases, leaving 10 bases not matched to a gene. The CDR3 nucleotides are TGCGCCAGCAGCTCGAGACAGGGAAGGGAAAATGAGCAGTTCTTC. Its protein is CASSSRQGRENEQFF.

This clonotype was observed a handful of times. V is TRBV6-5 and J is TRBJ1-6; perhaps TRBD1 as D (6 bases). The CDR3 is made up of 15 amino acids. The germline CDR1 and CDR2 sequences are MNHEY and SVGAGI. Trimming took off 2 bases at V and 7 bases at J, with 12 bases between the two ends. CDR3 coding DNA: TGTGCCAGCAGTTACCTCAGGGGTGAGAATTCACCCCTCCACTTT. Its translation is CASSYLRGENSPLHF.

In its sample, this clonotype was seen a few times. The chain joins TRBV11-1 to TRBJ2-5; maybe TRBD2 (6 bases). Trimming left V 6 bases short and J 5 bases short, with 16 bases between. Germline CDR1 reads SGHAT; CDR2 reads FQDESV (reference sequence). The CDR3 contains 14 residues. The CDR3 coding sequence is TGTGCCAGCAGTACGCCCTTTGGGGGGGAGACCCAGTACTTC. Encoded protein: CASSTPFGGETQYF.

The chain links TRBV20-1 to TRBJ1-5; D gene ambiguous. V lost 2 bases and J lost 4, with 9 bases in between. The CDR3 length is 13 residues. The V gene's germline CDR1 is DFQATT and CDR2 SNEGSKA (reference sequence). The CDR3 region is CSARMAPNQPQHF. CDR3 DNA sequence: TGCAGTGCTAGAATGGCACCAAATCAGCCCCAGCATTTT.

This clonotype was picked up many times. The chain employs TRBV12-3 or TRBV12-4 and TRBJ1-1, with unresolved D. V was shortened by 3 bases and J by 5 bases, with 13 bases between the two germline ends. The CDR3 loop spans 14 amino acids. CDR3 bases: TGTGCCAGCAGTTTGCCGGGGATTGCTACTGAAGCTTTCTTT. Protein: CASSLPGIATEAFF.

This clonotype was recorded a few times. V and J are TRBV5-1 and TRBJ2-3; no reliable D call. The CDR3 is 16 amino acids. The germline V and J ends were trimmed by 0 bases and 0 bases, with 11 bases remaining between them. CDR1 and CDR2 from the germline V gene are SGHRS and YFSETQ. CDR3 region: CASSLEGHPSTDTQYF. The CDR3 region has the DNA TGCGCCAGCAGCTTGGAGGGCCATCCTAGCACAGATACGCAGTATTTT. The variable domain in full, with the rest retrieved from reference TRBV5-1 and TRBJ2-3, is KAGVTQTPRYLIKTRGQQVTLSCSPISGHRSVSWYQQTPGQGLQFLFEYFSETQRNKGNFPGRFSGRQFSNSRSEMNVSTLELGDSALYLCASSLEGHPSTDTQYFGPGTRLTVL.

The CDR3 DNA follows: TGTGCCAGCAGTCCGATCGACAGGATGACTTTCTTT. This encodes CASSPIDRMTFF. This chain links TRBV6-6 with TRBJ1-1; TRBD1 is a possible D gene (6 bases). The CDR3 consists of 12 residues. Germline CDR1 and CDR2: MNHNY and SVGAGI (reference sequence). Trimming cost V 5 bases and J 12 bases, with 16 bases left between them.

This clonotype was observed many times. The V call is TRBV20-1, the J call TRBJ1-2; D gene ambiguous. CDR3 length: 12 amino acids. Germline V gene lookup returns CDR1 DFQATT and CDR2 SNEGSKA (reference sequence). V lost 4 bases to trimming and J lost 6 bases, with 12 bases between them. The chain's CDR3 is CSAIPGVDGYTF. The CDR3 nucleotides read TGCAGTGCTATCCCCGGTGTCGATGGCTACACCTTC.

At least ten counts were recorded for this clonotype. CDR3 sequence reads: CASSLDRGRRDYGYTF. DNA of the CDR3: TGTGCCAGCAGCTTAGACAGGGGGCGCAGGGACTATGGCTACACCTTC. The gene calls are TRBV7-2 and TRBJ1-2; 9 bases are shared with TRBD1. V shed 1 base and J 3 bases; nucleotides not matched to a gene: 6. There are 16 residues in the CDR3. Per the germline V gene, CDR1 is SGHTA and CDR2 is FQGNSA. Supplemented by reference TRBV7-2 and TRBJ1-2, the full variable domain reads GAGVSQSPSNKVTEKGKDVELRCDPISGHTALYWYRQSLGQGLEFLIYFQGNSAPDKSGLPSDRFSAERTGGSVSTLTIQRTQQEDSAVYLCASSLDRGRRDYGYTFGSGTRLTVV.

This clonotype was recorded at least ten times. The gene calls are TRBV7-2 and TRBJ2-4, with a possible D match to TRBD2 (5 bases). This CDR3 is built from 14 residues. The V end lost 3 bases, the J end lost 1 base, and 7 bases lay between the germline ends. Looked up from germline, CDR1 is SGHTA and CDR2 is FQGNSA. CDR3 in DNA: TGTGCCAGCAGCTTCCCGGGGGCCAAAAACATTCAGTACTTC. Translating gives CASSFPGAKNIQYF.

This clonotype has a count of ten or more. The genes are TRBV5-1 and TRBJ2-3; D unclear. This CDR3 comprises 14 residues. The V gene lost 0 bases and the J gene lost 0 bases, with 5 bases spanning the gap. Per germline, CDR1 SGHRS and CDR2 YFSETQ. CDR3 bases: TGCGCCAGCAGCTTGGACGGGAGCACAGATACGCAGTATTTT. Its protein is CASSLDGSTDTQYF.

Many counts were recorded for this clonotype. V usage is TRBV5-1 and J usage is TRBJ2-3; D might be TRBD1 (5 bases). V was clipped by 3 bases and J by 2 bases, with 10 bases between them. The CDR3 spans 14 residues. Germline V gene lookup returns CDR1 SGHRS and CDR2 YFSETQ. CDR3 nucleotide sequence: TGCGCCAGCAGCTCCGACAGAAACACAGATACGCAGTATTTT. Its translation: CASSSDRNTDTQYF.

The chain combines TRBV20-1 with TRBJ2-3; TRBD2 is a possible D gene (6 bases). V gave up 0 bases and J gave up 4 bases, with 14 bases separating them. Per the germline V gene, CDR1 is DFQATT and CDR2 is SNEGSKA (reference sequence). The CDR3 extends over 15 amino acids. The CDR3 protein is CSARDRAGRSDTQYF. The CDR3 DNA reads TGCAGTGCTAGAGATCGGGCGGGGCGATCAGATACGCAGTATTTT.